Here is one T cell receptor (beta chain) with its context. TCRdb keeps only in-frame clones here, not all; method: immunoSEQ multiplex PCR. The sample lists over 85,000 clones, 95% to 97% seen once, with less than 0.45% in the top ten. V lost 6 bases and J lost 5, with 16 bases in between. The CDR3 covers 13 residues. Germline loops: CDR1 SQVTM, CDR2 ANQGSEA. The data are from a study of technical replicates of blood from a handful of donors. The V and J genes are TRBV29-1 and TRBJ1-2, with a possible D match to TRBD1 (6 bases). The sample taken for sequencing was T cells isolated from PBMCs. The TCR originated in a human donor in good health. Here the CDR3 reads CSVRTAESYGYTF. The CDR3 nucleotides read TGCAGCGTCCGGACAGCCGAGTCTTATGGCTACACCTTC.